This T cell receptor (beta chain) was sequenced for a study of identical twins. This clonotype came up many times. What it binds is not known. A universal primer site was added by template switching, and unique molecular identifiers were carried by the cDNA. TCRdb passed the 5' RACE reads through MiXCR, listing each CDR3 protein once. The repertoire holds 100,000 to 110,000 distinct CDR3 sequences, with 4.5% to 6.5% as singletons. Whole-study findings and limits: There was more out-of-frame TCR alpha sharing in monozygotic twins than models estimated. Diverse VJ usage suggested most zero-insertion clonotypes were not invariant T cells.

Healthy Caucasians made up all donors. This CDR3 comprises 18 residues. V shed 3 bases, J shed 4 bases, and the junction held 14 bases outside the gene matches. The source of this sequence is a woman aged 45-60 years in good health. The sequenced sample was memory T cells sorted from blood. The genes are TRBV12-3 or TRBV12-4 and TRBJ1-5, with TRBD1 matching over 8 bases. The CDR3 nucleotides are TGTGCCAGCAGTTTTGGAGGGCGTTCCACAGGGGGAAATCAGCCCCAGCATTTT. Translated: CASSFGGRSTGGNQPQHF.